These 5 T cell receptor beta chains were all obtained from the same sample, sequenced in a study of blood T cell repertoires in COVID-19. Measured with immunoSEQ multiplex PCR; TCRdb has only the in-frame clones, and not every one. The table includes a few hundred thousand clones, around 92% detected once. Input material: peripheral blood. The receptors originated from a man in his late teens or twenties who had recovered from COVID-19.

This clone is a singleton in its sample. The chain combines TRBV6-5 with TRBJ2-7; 10 nucleotides agree with TRBD2. The germline CDR1 and CDR2 sequences are MNHEY and SVGAGI. The V segment lost 8 bases and the J segment 0 bases; nucleotides outside the gene matches: 7. CDR3 length: 15 amino acids. Here the CDR3 DNA reads TGTGCCAGCGAGGGCTCTAGCGGGAGCTCCTACGAGCAGTACTTC. Translated, it gives CASEGSSGSSYEQYF.

The J gene is TRBJ1-1, the V gene TRBV6-5; no definite D call. Germline CDR1 and CDR2: MNHEY and SVGAGI. The CDR3 has 12 amino acids. The V end was cut by 7 bases, the J end by 12 bases, with 18 bases between. Written as DNA, the CDR3 is TGTGCCAGCACCCCGCCGTCCGACAATCCTTTCTTT. Translated, it gives CASTPPSDNPFF.

This chain joins TRBV7-2 and TRBJ2-1; 9 bases are shared with TRBD1. CDR1 is SGHTA, CDR2 FQGNSA, per germline. The junction had 7 bases not matched to a gene; V was cut back by 6 bases and J by 7 bases. The CDR3 contains 14 residues. The CDR3 nucleotides read TGTGCCAGCAGATCCGGGACAGGGAGGAATGAGCAGTTCTTC. Translated: CASRSGTGRNEQFF. The variable domain in full, completed from reference TRBV7-2 and TRBJ2-1, reads GAGVSQSPSNKVTEKGKDVELRCDPISGHTALYWYRQSLGQGLEFLIYFQGNSAPDKSGLPSDRFSAERTGGSVSTLTIQRTQQEDSAVYLCASRSGTGRNEQFFGPGTRLTVL.

V and J are TRBV6-1 and TRBJ2-1; D gene ambiguous. CDR3 length: 12 amino acids. Looked up from germline, CDR1 is MNHNS and CDR2 is SASEGT. V lost 3 bases to trimming and J lost 7 bases, with 7 bases between them. CDR3 sequence (DNA): TGTGCCAGCAGTGAGTCCGGGAATGAGCAGTTCTTC. This encodes CASSESGNEQFF.

The V gene is TRBV18, the J gene TRBJ1-1, with unresolved D. CDR1 is KGHSH, CDR2 LQKENI, per germline. The V end lost 0 bases, the J end lost 0 bases, and 8 bases lay between the germline ends. The CDR3 sequence is 15 residues long. In DNA form, the CDR3 reads TGTGCCAGCTCACCACCGATACAGCTGAACACTGAAGCTTTCTTT. As protein: CASSPPIQLNTEAFF.